This T cell receptor beta chain was captured by sequencing in a study of shared clonotypes between healthy human individuals. CD45RO-negative, CCR7-selected cells formed the naive CD8 fraction, which excluded terminally differentiated effector memory CD45RA+ cells. Details on this clone: What it binds is not known.

Assay execution proceeded at the deep level. Every subset's genomic DNA went evenly onto several immunoSEQ plates. The method was immunoSEQ multiplex PCR; TCRdb's version includes in-frame clones alone and lacks a portion of them. The data show 550,000 to 650,000 clones, approximately 96% seen once. Notes on the study in general: Memory subsets generally showed lower estimated richness than naive subsets.

This CDR3 region has 13 residues. CDR1 MDHEN and CDR2 SYDVKM come from the germline V gene. The V gene lost 3 bases and the J gene lost 6 bases, with 11 bases spanning the gap. The J gene is TRBJ1-1, the V gene TRBV28, with D perhaps TRBD1 (5 bases). The sequenced material came from naive CD8+ T cells sorted from blood. This sequence originates from a woman aged 25 to 45 in good health. The CDR3 sequence is CASSFQGLAEAFF. CDR3 nucleotide sequence: TGTGCCAGCAGTTTTCAGGGATTGGCTGAAGCTTTCTTT.